This is a list of T cell receptor beta chains from one sample in a study of T cell responses to AZD1222 COVID-19 vaccine. Sequenced by immunoSEQ multiplex PCR; TCRdb stores in-frame clones only, minus some. The data contain 75,000 to 95,000 clones, around 88% of them singletons. The source was peripheral blood, collected 28 days after the second dose of the MenACWY control vaccine. The receptors come from an adult who received the MenACWY meningococcal vaccine as a control. The CDR3 runs from the conserved cysteine through the conserved F or W. The order of the fields is clone size, V gene, D gene, J gene, CDR3 DNA, CDR3 protein. The D gene is left open where the match is weak. Size is omitted from some rows. Given values are once, few, many or a class for expanded clones.

>-|TRBV6-5|-|TRBJ2-7
TGTGCCAGCAGAAATATCTACGAGCAGTACTTC
CASRNIYEQYF
>-|TRBV19|-|TRBJ2-7
TGTGCCAGTAGTGGGGCCCCAAGGACCGACTACGAGCAGTACTTC
CASSGAPRTDYEQYF
>-|TRBV4-2|-|TRBJ2-7
TGTGCCAGCAGCCAAGACAGGGAGAGCTCCTACGAGCAGTACTTC
CASSQDRESSYEQYF
>-|TRBV30|TRBD1|TRBJ2-7
TGTGCCTGGGGAAACAGGGGGCGAGTGTACGAGCAGTACTTC
CAWGNRGRVYEQYF
>-|TRBV19|-|TRBJ1-6
TGTGCCAGTTCCCAAGACCCTAATTCACCCCTCCACTTT
CASSQDPNSPLHF
>-|TRBV12-3/TRBV12-4|-|TRBJ1-1
TGTGCCAGCAGTTTAGGGTCCACTGAAGCTTTCTTT
CASSLGSTEAFF
>-|TRBV5-1|TRBD1|TRBJ1-1
TGCGCCAGCAGCTTGGAGGGACAGGGGGCTGAAGCTTTCTTT
CASSLEGQGAEAFF
>-|TRBV5-1|TRBD1|TRBJ1-5
TGCGCCAGCAGCTTGGAACAGGGGAATCAGCCCCAGCATTTT
CASSLEQGNQPQHF
>-|TRBV7-8|TRBD1|TRBJ1-5
TGTGCCAGCAGCTTTATGACAGGGTTTTCTAATGACGGCAATCAGCCCCAGCATTTT
CASSFMTGFSNDGNQPQHF
>-|TRBV12-5|-|TRBJ2-2
TGTGCTAGTGGTTTTGTGGGGTCCGGGGAGCTGTTTTTT
CASGFVGSGELFF
>-|TRBV24-1|TRBD1|TRBJ1-2
TGTGCCACCAGTGACCCTGGGACAGAGGGCTACACCTTC
CATSDPGTEGYTF
>-|TRBV3-1/TRBV3-2|-|TRBJ2-3
TGTGCCAGCAGCCCTACCCCGGGCCTCAGCACAGATACGCAGTATTTT
CASSPTPGLSTDTQYF
>-|TRBV10-3|TRBD1|TRBJ2-7
TGTGCCACCGCCGGATCGACAGGGGGAAGGGACGAGCAGTACTTC
CATAGSTGGRDEQYF
>-|TRBV16|-|TRBJ2-3
TGTGCCAGCAGCCAATGGCAGGGCGGGCATACGCAGTATTTT
CASSQWQGGHTQYF
>-|TRBV12-3/TRBV12-4|-|TRBJ2-7
TGTGCCAGCAGTTTAGCAACCGCACAGTACTTC
CASSLATAQYF
>-|TRBV28|-|TRBJ2-2
TGTGCCAGCACCTCCGGTTCGGAAACCGGGGAGCTGTTTTTT
CASTSGSETGELFF
>once|TRBV19|-|TRBJ2-3
TGTGCCACCACGGGGGTTTTGACAGATACGCAGTATTTT
CATTGVLTDTQYF
>-|TRBV19|-|TRBJ1-2
TGTGCCAGTAGTCAGGCTTACATCAGGGCAGAGGACTATGGCTACACCTTC
CASSQAYIRAEDYGYTF
>-|TRBV6-1|TRBD1|TRBJ1-2
TGTGCCAGCAGTCCGGGACAGGGTGCGGGCTACACCTTC
CASSPGQGAGYTF
>-|TRBV5-4|-|TRBJ2-7
TGTGCCAGCAGCTTGGACAGGGCCTACGAGCAGTACTTC
CASSLDRAYEQYF
>-|TRBV30|-|TRBJ2-1
TGTGCCTGGAGGCCCCGCGACAGGAGCTCCTACAATGAGCAGTTCTTC
CAWRPRDRSSYNEQFF
>-|TRBV5-4|TRBD1|TRBJ2-7
TGTGCCAGCAGCTTGAAACAGGGGACCTACGAGCAGTACTTC
CASSLKQGTYEQYF
>-|TRBV3-1/TRBV3-2|-|TRBJ1-1
TGTGCCAGCAGCCTTATCGGGACTGTGAACACTGAAGCTTTCTTT
CASSLIGTVNTEAFF
>-|TRBV4-2|-|TRBJ2-7
TGTGCCAGCAGCCCCGAGGGTGAGTACGAGCAGTACTTC
CASSPEGEYEQYF
>-|TRBV12-3/TRBV12-4|TRBD1|TRBJ1-6
TGTGCCAGCAGTGACAGGGGAAACTCACCCCTCCACTTT
CASSDRGNSPLHF
>once|TRBV18|TRBD1|TRBJ1-2
TGTGCCAGCTCACCGACTGGACAGGGGAGGAGTGGCTACACCTTC
CASSPTGQGRSGYTF
>-|TRBV5-6|TRBD1|TRBJ2-4
TGTGCCAGCAGCTTAGTGGACAGGGGAAAAAACATTCAGTACTTC
CASSLVDRGKNIQYF
>-|TRBV6-4|-|TRBJ2-5
TGTGCCAGCACCGAAGGGCAGGGGGAGACCCAGTACTTC
CASTEGQGETQYF
>-|TRBV6-1|-|TRBJ1-3
TGTGCCAGCAGTGAGAACCCAACGGGGGTCTCTGGAAACACCATATATTTT
CASSENPTGVSGNTIYF
>-|TRBV7-8|-|TRBJ1-6
TGTGCCAGCAGCTTAGTGTCGCGGGGGAATTCACCCCTCCACTTT
CASSLVSRGNSPLHF
>-|TRBV15|-|TRBJ1-3
TGTGCCACCAGCAGAGAGGGGGGGGTAACTGGAAACACCATATATTTT
CATSREGGVTGNTIYF